This T cell receptor (beta chain) was profiled in a study of blood T cell repertoires in COVID-19. The cohort comprised adults aged about 18 to 100 years residing in about two dozen US areas. Clinical histories supplied by participants themselves formed the basis of cohort assignment. In the authors' workflow: Nucleated cell number was recorded as an estimate derived from reference gene primer amplification. Using immunoSEQ multiplex PCR, the repertoire was profiled, and TCRdb retains in-frame clones only, with some absent. V and J calls and clone size come straight from that table; D and trimming were deduced from the DNA. Of about 370,000 clones listed, approximately 92% were seen once; the top ten hold around 1%. The CDR3 sequence is 12 residues long. Trimming removed 1 base from V and 16 bases from J, with 13 bases in between. Germline CDR1 and CDR2: LGHDT and YNNKEL (reference sequence).

Sequencing input: PBMCs or T cells enriched from blood (not recorded which). This sequence joins TRBV3-1 (or the pseudogene TRBV3-2) and TRBJ1-4; TRBD1 might be the D (5 bases). The clonotype was recovered from a man younger than 30 who had recovered from COVID-19. The CDR3 DNA reads as TGTGCCAGCAGCCAAGGGGGGAGGACCAAGTTTTTT. It specifies CASSQGGRTKFF.